The 21 T cell receptor beta chains given below trace back to one sample, sequenced in a study of cytomegalovirus exposure and HLA in healthy donors. Amplification used 60 Vbeta primers and 13 Jbeta primers. Sequencing used immunoSEQ multiplex PCR; TCRdb keeps in-frame clones, though not all of them. The table records 150,000 to 200,000 clones, roughly 86% of them present only once. The source material was PBMCs. These receptors were obtained from a woman between 18 and 29 years old in good health and CMV-seronegative.

CDR3 sequence reads: CASSQDSGPRETQYF. DNA for the CDR3: TGCGCCAGCAGCCAAGATTCAGGCCCTCGAGAGACCCAGTACTTC. The chain carries TRBV4-3 and TRBJ2-5; D is undetermined. V lost 0 bases and J 4 bases, leaving 12 bases between the germline ends. Germline V gives CDR1 LGHNA, CDR2 YSLEER. The CDR3 covers 15 residues.

The table lists this clone with a count of one. This chain links TRBV7-2 with TRBJ2-7; no firm D call. The CDR3 consists of 14 residues. The V and J ends lost 3 bases and 0 bases respectively, with 9 bases between them. CDR1 is SGHTA and CDR2 is FQGNSA in the germline V gene. CDR3 sequence reads: CASSLGPSSYEQYF. CDR3 bases: TGTGCCAGCAGCTTGGGCCCCAGCTCCTACGAGCAGTACTTC.

This chain joins TRBV27 and TRBJ1-2; the match to TRBD1 covers 8 bases. Per the germline V gene, CDR1 is MNHEY and CDR2 is SMNVEV (reference sequence). The CDR3 loop spans 16 amino acids. V shed 6 bases, J shed 3 bases, and the junction held 12 bases outside the gene matches. The CDR3 protein is CASRGSTGGEYYGYTF. DNA of the CDR3: TGTGCCAGCAGGGGAAGCACAGGGGGGGAGTACTATGGCTACACCTTC.

The chain couples TRBV28 to TRBJ1-2; 9 positions agree with TRBD1. The length of the CDR3 is 15 residues. The germline CDR1 and CDR2 sequences are MDHEN and SYDVKM. With V trimmed by 5 bases and J by 4 bases, 8 bases remained unmatched. The CDR3 DNA is TGTGCCAGCAGTGCCTACAGGGGGCTTGGCTATGGCTACACCTTC. Amino acids: CASSAYRGLGYGYTF.

The V call is TRBV7-9, the J call TRBJ2-1; tentatively, D is TRBD2 (5 bases). The CDR3 is 14 residues long. Germline CDR1 is SEHNR and CDR2 is FQNEAQ (reference sequence). The V and J ends lost 4 bases and 0 bases respectively, with 7 bases between them. CDR3 protein: CASSSGSSYNEQFF. CDR3 DNA sequence: TGTGCCAGCAGCTCGGGGAGCTCCTACAATGAGCAGTTCTTC.

The chain employs TRBV7-6 and TRBJ2-2; possibly TRBD2 for D (7 bases). The CDR3 runs to 15 residues. The germline gives CDR1 SGHVS, CDR2 FNYEAQ. The V gene lost 7 bases and the J gene lost 4 bases, with 16 bases spanning the gap. The CDR3 nucleotides read TGTGCCAGCACCCGCAACGGGGGGCCCACCGGGGAGCTGTTTTTT. Protein: CASTRNGGPTGELFF.

The chain carries TRBV5-6 and TRBJ2-2; tentatively, D is TRBD1 (6 bases). The germline CDR1 and CDR2 sequences are SGHDT and YYEEEE. This CDR3 spans 14 amino acids. V gave up 4 bases and J gave up 5 bases, with 12 bases separating them. The CDR3 nucleotides are TGTGCCAGCAGCCACGACAGGCCGACCGGGGAGCTGTTTTTT. This gives the protein CASSHDRPTGELFF.

The chain employs TRBV7-2 and TRBJ2-4; D remains unclear. CDR1 and CDR2 from the germline V gene are SGHTA and FQGNSA. Trimming removed 1 base from V and 4 bases from J, with 5 bases in between. The CDR3 loop spans 13 amino acids. The CDR3, as DNA: TGTGCCAGCAGCTTAGAACAGAAAAACATTCAGTACTTC. This translates into CASSLEQKNIQYF.

This clone was counted a few times. This rearrangement joins TRBV4-1 to TRBJ2-1; D uncertain. V was clipped by 1 base and J by 0 bases, with 10 bases between them. The CDR3 length is 16 residues. From germline, CDR1 is MGHRA and CDR2 YSYEKL. DNA of the CDR3: TGCGCCAGCAGCCAAGTTGACTTGGTCTCCTACAATGAGCAGTTCTTC. Translating it yields CASSQVDLVSYNEQFF.

The chain joins TRBV4-1 to TRBJ2-1, with 9 positions matching TRBD1. Trimming cost V 4 bases and J 7 bases; bases outside gene matches: 2. The CDR3 runs to 13 residues. Germline V gene sequence: CDR1 MGHRA, CDR2 YSYEKL. CDR3 DNA: TGCGCCAGCAGCCTACAGGGGGCGAATGAGCAGTTCTTC. Its protein product is CASSLQGANEQFF.

V usage is TRBV13 and J usage is TRBJ2-5, with 7 bases aligning to TRBD1. Near its end, the DNA agrees better with TRBJ2-7, so the J call may be wrong. The CDR3 runs 12 residues. CDR1 and CDR2 (germline): PRHDT, FYEKMQ (reference sequence). DNA for the CDR3: TGTGCCAGCAGCTTGACAGGGTACGAGCAGTACTTC. Amino acid sequence: CASSLTGYEQYF.

V is TRBV14 and J is TRBJ2-7; 8 bases align to TRBD2. This CDR3 contains 14 residues. The germline V gene has CDR1 SGHDN and CDR2 FVKESK. The ends lost 2 bases at V and 4 bases at J; junction bases unmatched: 4. The CDR3 loop reads CASSQRTSTYEQYF. In DNA, the CDR3 is TGTGCCAGCAGCCAACGGACTAGCACTTACGAGCAGTACTTC.

The genes are TRBV23-1 and TRBJ2-2; weak D call: TRBD1 (6 bases). TRBV23-1 is treated as an ORF (open reading frame) with a function not yet certain. This CDR3 contains 17 residues. V dropped 3 bases and J dropped 0 bases, with 14 bases sitting between them. The CDR3 region is CASSHLTGTTNTGELFF. The CDR3 coding sequence is TGCGCCAGCAGTCACTTAACCGGGACAACGAACACCGGGGAGCTGTTTTTT.

Regarding this clone: At one of its ends the junction is not consistent with the germline gene, which may arise from a read error. The gene calls are TRBV7-8 and TRBJ2-7; 14 bases are shared with TRBD2. The length of the CDR3 is 16 residues. CDR1 and CDR2 (germline): SGHVS, FQNEAQ. CDR3 sequence: CAGSLGTSGSPYEQYF. CDR3 nucleotide sequence: TGTGCCGGCAGCTTAGGGACTAGCGGGAGCCCCTACGAGCAGTACTTC.

The chain links TRBV5-1 to TRBJ1-1; 7 bases line up with TRBD1. This CDR3 has 14 amino acids. Losses at the gene ends were 7 bases for V and 1 base for J; bases not matched to a gene: 7. Germline lookup yields CDR1 SGHRS and CDR2 YFSETQ. CDR3 DNA sequence: TGCGCCAGCCCTCGGACAGGATGGAACACTGAAGCTTTCTTT. Encoded protein: CASPRTGWNTEAFF.

The chain links TRBV21-1 to TRBJ1-1; the table's D call TRBD1 went unverified against the DNA. TRBV21-1 is termed a pseudogene. The CDR3 runs to 15 residues. This chain's CDR3 is CASSKEAGKNTEAFF. CDR3 sequence (DNA): TGTGCCAGCAGCAAAGAGGCAGGGAAGAACACTGAAGCTTTCTTT.

This sequence joins TRBV2 and TRBJ2-3; 7 positions match TRBD1. Germline assignment: CDR1 SNHLY and CDR2 FYNNEI. V shed 5 bases, J shed 2 bases, and the junction held 7 bases outside the gene matches. CDR3 size: 15 residues. The CDR3: CASSSDRALTDTQYF. In DNA form, the CDR3 reads TGTGCCAGCAGTTCCGACAGGGCCCTCACAGATACGCAGTATTTT.

This sequence joins TRBV5-1 and TRBJ2-1; 11 nucleotides align to TRBD2. The CDR3 totals 14 residues. V lost 7 bases to trimming and J lost 4 bases; unmatched junction nucleotides: 4. In germline, CDR1 is SGHRS, CDR2 YFSETQ. CDR3 nucleotide sequence: TGCGCCAGCGCGGGACTAGCGGCTTACAATGAGCAGTTCTTC. Its protein product is CASAGLAAYNEQFF.

This rearrangement joins TRBV6-5 to TRBJ1-4; 10 bases agree with TRBD1. The J segment lost 2 bases and the V segment lost 2 bases, leaving 2 bases of the junction unmatched. Per germline, CDR1 MNHEY and CDR2 SVGAGI. This CDR3 region has 16 residues. DNA for the CDR3: TGTGCCAGCAGTTACAGACAGGGGGCTACTAATGAAAAACTGTTTTTT. Translating gives CASSYRQGATNEKLFF.

This clone is a singleton in its sample. The junction departs from the called germline gene at one end, perhaps through a read error. At the DNA level, this CDR3 is encoded by other sequences in the same sample as well. The chain couples TRBV7-9 to TRBJ1-4, with D possibly matching TRBD1 (5 bases). This CDR3 is 14 amino acids long. The germline CDR1 and CDR2 sequences are SEHNR and FQNEAQ (reference sequence). CDR3: CASKQAGDDEKLFF. The CDR3 DNA follows: TGCGCCAGCAAACAGGCGGGGGATGATGAAAAACTGTTTTTT.

The J gene is TRBJ2-7, the V gene TRBV4-2; 9 nucleotides line up with TRBD1. J gave up 6 bases and V 4 bases, and 16 bases lay outside the gene matches. In germline, CDR1 is LGHNA, CDR2 YNFKEQ. The CDR3 length is 17 residues. This CDR3 reads CASSPQGPGTGSSEQYF. In DNA form, the CDR3 reads TGTGCCAGCAGCCCACAGGGGCCCGGGACAGGGAGCTCCGAGCAGTACTTC.